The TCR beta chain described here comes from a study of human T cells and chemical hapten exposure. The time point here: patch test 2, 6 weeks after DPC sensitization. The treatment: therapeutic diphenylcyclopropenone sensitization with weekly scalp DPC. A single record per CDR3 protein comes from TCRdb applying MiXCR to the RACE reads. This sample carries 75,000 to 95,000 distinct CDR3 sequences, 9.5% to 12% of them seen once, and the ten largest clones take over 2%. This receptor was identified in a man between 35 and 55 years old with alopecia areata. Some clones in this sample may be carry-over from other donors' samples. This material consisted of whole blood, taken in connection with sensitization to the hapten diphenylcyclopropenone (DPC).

Here the CDR3 DNA reads TGTGCCAGCAGTTCGCAACCGGGACTAGGCCAAGAGACCCAGTACTTC. Translating gives CASSSQPGLGQETQYF. The chain couples TRBV28 to TRBJ2-5, with 8 bases lining up with TRBD2. The germline gives CDR1 MDHEN, CDR2 SYDVKM. Trimming took 4 bases from V and 1 from J; bases not matched to a gene: 8. This CDR3 has 16 residues.